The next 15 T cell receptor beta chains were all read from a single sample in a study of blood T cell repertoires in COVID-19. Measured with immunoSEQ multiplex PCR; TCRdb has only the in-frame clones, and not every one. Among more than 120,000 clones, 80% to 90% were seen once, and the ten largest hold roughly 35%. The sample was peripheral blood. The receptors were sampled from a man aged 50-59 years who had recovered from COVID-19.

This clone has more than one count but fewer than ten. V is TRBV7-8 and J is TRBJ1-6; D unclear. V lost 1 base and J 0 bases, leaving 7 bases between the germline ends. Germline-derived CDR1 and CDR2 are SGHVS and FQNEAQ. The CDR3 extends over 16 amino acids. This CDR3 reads CASSLGASSYNSPLHF. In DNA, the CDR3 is TGTGCCAGCAGCTTAGGGGCAAGCTCCTATAATTCACCCCTCCACTTT. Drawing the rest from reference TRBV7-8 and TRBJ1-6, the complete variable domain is GAGVSQSPRYKVAKRGQDVALRCDPISGHVSLFWYQQALGQGPEFLTYFQNEAQLDKSGLPSDRFFAERPEGSVSTLKIQRTQQEDSAVYLCASSLGASSYNSPLHFGNGTRLTVT.

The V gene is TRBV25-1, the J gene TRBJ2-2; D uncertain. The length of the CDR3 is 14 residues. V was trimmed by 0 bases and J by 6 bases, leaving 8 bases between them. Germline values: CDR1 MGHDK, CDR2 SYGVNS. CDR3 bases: TGTGCCAGCAGTGAATATAGTGTCGCCGGGGAGCTGTTTTTT. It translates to CASSEYSVAGELFF.

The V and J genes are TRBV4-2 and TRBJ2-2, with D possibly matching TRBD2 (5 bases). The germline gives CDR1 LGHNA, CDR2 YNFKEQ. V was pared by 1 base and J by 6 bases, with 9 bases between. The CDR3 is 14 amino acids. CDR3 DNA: TGTGCCAGCAGCCAAGCGGGATCGGCCGGGGAGCTGTTTTTT. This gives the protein CASSQAGSAGELFF.

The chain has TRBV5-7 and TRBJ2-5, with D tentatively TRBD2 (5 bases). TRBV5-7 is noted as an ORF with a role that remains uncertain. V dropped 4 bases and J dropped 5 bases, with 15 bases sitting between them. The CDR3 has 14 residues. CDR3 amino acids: CASSPLKGSETQYF. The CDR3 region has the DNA TGTGCCAGCAGCCCCCTCAAAGGGAGCGAGACCCAGTACTTC.

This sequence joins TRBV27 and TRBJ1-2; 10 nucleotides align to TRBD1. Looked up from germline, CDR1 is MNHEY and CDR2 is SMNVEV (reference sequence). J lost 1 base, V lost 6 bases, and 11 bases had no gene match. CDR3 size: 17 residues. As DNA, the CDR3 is TGTGCCAGCAGGTCTTGGGGGACAGGGGAACTTAACTATGGCTACACCTTC. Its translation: CASRSWGTGELNYGYTF.

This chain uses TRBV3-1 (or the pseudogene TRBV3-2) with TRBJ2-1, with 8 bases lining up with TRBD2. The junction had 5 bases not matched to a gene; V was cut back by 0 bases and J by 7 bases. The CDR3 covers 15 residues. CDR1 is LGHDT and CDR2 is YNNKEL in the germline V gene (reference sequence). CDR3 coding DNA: TGTGCCAGCAGCCAAGATAGCGGGGAGGTTAATGAGCAGTTCTTC. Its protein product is CASSQDSGEVNEQFF.

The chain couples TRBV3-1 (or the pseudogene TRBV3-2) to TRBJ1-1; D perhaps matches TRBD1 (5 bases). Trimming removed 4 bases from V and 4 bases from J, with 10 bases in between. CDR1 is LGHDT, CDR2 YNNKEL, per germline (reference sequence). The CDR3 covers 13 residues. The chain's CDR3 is CASSRGGGTEAFF. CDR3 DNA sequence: TGTGCCAGCAGCCGGGGCGGTGGCACTGAAGCTTTCTTT.

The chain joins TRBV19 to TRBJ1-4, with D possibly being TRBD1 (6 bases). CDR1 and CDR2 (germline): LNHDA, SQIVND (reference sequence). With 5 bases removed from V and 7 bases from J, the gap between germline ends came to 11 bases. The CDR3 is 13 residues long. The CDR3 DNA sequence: TGTGCCAGTAGTGCCTGGACAGTTGAAAAACTGTTTTTT. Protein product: CASSAWTVEKLFF.

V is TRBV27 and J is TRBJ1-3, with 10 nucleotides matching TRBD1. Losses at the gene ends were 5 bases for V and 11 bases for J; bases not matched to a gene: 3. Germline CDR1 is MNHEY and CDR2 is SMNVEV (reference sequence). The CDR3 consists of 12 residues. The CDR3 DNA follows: TGTGCCAGCAGTCAAGGGACAGGGGCCATATATTTT. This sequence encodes CASSQGTGAIYF.

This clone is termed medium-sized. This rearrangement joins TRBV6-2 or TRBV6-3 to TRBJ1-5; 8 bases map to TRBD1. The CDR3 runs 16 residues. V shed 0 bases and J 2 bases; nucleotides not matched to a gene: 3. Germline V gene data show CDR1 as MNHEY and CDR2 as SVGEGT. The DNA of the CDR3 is TGTGCCAGCAGTTACTCGCTGGACAGGGGCAATCAGCCCCAGCATTTT. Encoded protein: CASSYSLDRGNQPQHF.

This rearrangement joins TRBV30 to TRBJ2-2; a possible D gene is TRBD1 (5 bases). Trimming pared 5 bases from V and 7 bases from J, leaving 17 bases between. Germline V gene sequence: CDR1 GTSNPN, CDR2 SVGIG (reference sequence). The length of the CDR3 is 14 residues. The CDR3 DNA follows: TGTGCCTGGGGGGCACAGGTCCCTGGCGGGGAGCTGTTTTTT. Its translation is CAWGAQVPGGELFF.

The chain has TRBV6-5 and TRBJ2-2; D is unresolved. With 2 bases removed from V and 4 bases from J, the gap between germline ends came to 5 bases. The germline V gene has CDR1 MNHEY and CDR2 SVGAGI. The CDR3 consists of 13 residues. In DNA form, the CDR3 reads TGTGCCAGCAGTTACGGCCGCACCGGGGAGCTGTTTTTT. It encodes CASSYGRTGELFF.

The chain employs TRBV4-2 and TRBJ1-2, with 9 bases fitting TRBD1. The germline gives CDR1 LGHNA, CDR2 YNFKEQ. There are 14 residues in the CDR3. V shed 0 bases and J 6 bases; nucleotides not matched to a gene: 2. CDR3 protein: CASSQEGQGNGYTF. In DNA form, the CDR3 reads TGTGCCAGCAGCCAAGAAGGACAGGGGAATGGCTACACCTTC.

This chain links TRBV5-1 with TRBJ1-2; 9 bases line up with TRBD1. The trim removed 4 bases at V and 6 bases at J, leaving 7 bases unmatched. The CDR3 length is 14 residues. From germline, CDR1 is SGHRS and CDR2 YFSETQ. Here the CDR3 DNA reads TGCGCCAGCAGCCCCCCGACAGGGGGGGATGGCTACACCTTC. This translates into CASSPPTGGDGYTF.

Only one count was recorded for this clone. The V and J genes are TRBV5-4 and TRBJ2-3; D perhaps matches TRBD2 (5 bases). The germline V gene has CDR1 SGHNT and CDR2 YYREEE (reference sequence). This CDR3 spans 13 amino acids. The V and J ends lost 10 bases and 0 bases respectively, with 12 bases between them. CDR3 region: CAGGEQSTDTQYF. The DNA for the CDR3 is TGTGCCGGAGGTGAGCAAAGCACAGATACGCAGTATTTT.